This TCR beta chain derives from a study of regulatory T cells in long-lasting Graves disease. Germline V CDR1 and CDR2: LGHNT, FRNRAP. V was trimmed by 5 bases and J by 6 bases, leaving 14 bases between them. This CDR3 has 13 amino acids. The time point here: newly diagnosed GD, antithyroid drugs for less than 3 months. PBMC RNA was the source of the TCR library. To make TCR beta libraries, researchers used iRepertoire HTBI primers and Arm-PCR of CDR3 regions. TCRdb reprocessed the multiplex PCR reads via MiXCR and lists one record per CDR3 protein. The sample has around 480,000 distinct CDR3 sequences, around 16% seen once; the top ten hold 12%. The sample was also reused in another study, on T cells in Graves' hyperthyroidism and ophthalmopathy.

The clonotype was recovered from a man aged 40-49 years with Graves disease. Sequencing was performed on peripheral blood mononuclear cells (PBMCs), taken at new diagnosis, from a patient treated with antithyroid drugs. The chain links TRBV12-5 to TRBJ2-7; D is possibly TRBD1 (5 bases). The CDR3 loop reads CASGTDSLGEQYF. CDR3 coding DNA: TGTGCTAGTGGTACCGACAGTCTAGGCGAGCAGTACTTC.